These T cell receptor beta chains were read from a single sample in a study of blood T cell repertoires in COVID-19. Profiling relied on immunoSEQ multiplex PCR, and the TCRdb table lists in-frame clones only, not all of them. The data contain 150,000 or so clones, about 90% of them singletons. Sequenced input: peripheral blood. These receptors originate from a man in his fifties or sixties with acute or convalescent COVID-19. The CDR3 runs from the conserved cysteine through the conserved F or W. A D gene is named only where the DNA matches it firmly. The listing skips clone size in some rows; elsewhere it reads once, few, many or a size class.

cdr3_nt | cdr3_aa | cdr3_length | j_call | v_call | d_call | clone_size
TGTGCCAGCAGCCAAGAGGTATTCAGGGGCGAAGAGACCCAGTACTTC | CASSQEVFRGEETQYF | 16 | TRBJ2-5 | TRBV14 | - | -
TGTGCCAGCAGCACGGACAGTTTCTCTGGGGCCAACGTCCTGACTTTC | CASSTDSFSGANVLTF | 16 | TRBJ2-6 | TRBV21-1 | - | -
TGTGCCAGCAGCTTAGTGGAGGGGACTGGAAACACCATATATTTT | CASSLVEGTGNTIYF | 15 | TRBJ1-3 | TRBV11-2 | - | -
TGCGCCAGCAGCTTGGCTAGCGGGGGGGCCGGGGACACCGGGGAGCTGTTTTTT | CASSLASGGAGDTGELFF | 18 | TRBJ2-2 | TRBV5-1 | TRBD2 | -
TGTGCCACCAGTCGGAACGGAGCGAGCACAGATACGCAGTATTTT | CATSRNGASTDTQYF | 15 | TRBJ2-3 | TRBV24-1 | - | -
TGTGCCAGCAGCCAAGATTACGGATCTAGCGGCTACACCTTC | CASSQDYGSSGYTF | 14 | TRBJ1-2 | TRBV14 | - | -
TGTGCCAGCAGCGCTGACAGGGGGCAGCCCCAGCATTTT | CASSADRGQPQHF | 13 | TRBJ1-5 | TRBV5-8 | TRBD1 | -
TGTGCCAGCAGCAAGCGGGGGACCACCTTGAATGAGCAGTTCTTC | CASSKRGTTLNEQFF | 15 | TRBJ2-1 | TRBV11-1 | TRBD2 | once
TGTGCCAGCAGCTTGGACAGGGGGAACACTGAAGCTTTCTTT | CASSLDRGNTEAFF | 14 | TRBJ1-1 | TRBV7-3 | TRBD1 | -
TGTGCCAGCAGCTTAGTCGGACAAGGCTACTACGAGCAGTACTTC | CASSLVGQGYYEQYF | 15 | TRBJ2-7 | TRBV13 | - | few
TGTGCCAGCAGTTGGGCAGGGGATACTGGAGAGACCCAGTACTTC | CASSWAGDTGETQYF | 15 | TRBJ2-5 | TRBV6-5 | - | once
TGTGCCAGAAGCTTGGTAGGGGACAGGCTCTCTCTGGACACTGAAGCTTTCTTT | CARSLVGDRLSLDTEAFF | 18 | TRBJ1-1 | TRBV5-3 | TRBD1 | -
TGTGCCAGCTCAGACCTACAGGGCTTTGGAAACACCATATATTTT | CASSDLQGFGNTIYF | 15 | TRBJ1-3 | TRBV18 | - | -
TGTGCCTGGAGTGTGATATGGACTAGCGCTAACACCGGGGAGCTGTTTTTT | CAWSVIWTSANTGELFF | 17 | TRBJ2-2 | TRBV30 | TRBD2 | -
TGTGCCAGCAGCCTGGAGCCTCAGGGTGGTTCACCCCTCCACTTT | CASSLEPQGGSPLHF | 15 | TRBJ1-6 | TRBV11-1 | - | once
TGTGCCAGCAGTGACGCGGTCCCCCAAGAGACCCAGTACTTC | CASSDAVPQETQYF | 14 | TRBJ2-5 | TRBV2 | - | once
TGTGCCAGCAGTGAGTTGGGGGCTGTGAACACTGAAGCTTTCTTT | CASSELGAVNTEAFF | 15 | TRBJ1-1 | TRBV2 | - | -
TGTGCCAGCAGCGCTCAGGGGGGTAGCAATCAGCCCCAGCATTTT | CASSAQGGSNQPQHF | 15 | TRBJ1-5 | TRBV9 | TRBD1 | -
TGTGCCACCGCCCCCGCCCGCAGGGTGACCACCGGGGAGCTGTTTTTT | CATAPARRVTTGELFF | 16 | TRBJ2-2 | TRBV7-6 | - | -
TGTGCCAGCAGTCTCGGGACACCCTCTCGGGCCCTCCACTTT | CASSLGTPSRALHF | 14 | TRBJ1-6 | TRBV27 | - | -
TGTGCCAGCAGCTTATATTCGGGGGTCTACGAGCAGTACTTC | CASSLYSGVYEQYF | 14 | TRBJ2-7 | TRBV7-9 | - | -
TGTGCTAGTGGCCAGACAGGGATGGAAATAGCCGGGGAGCTGTTTTTT | CASGQTGMEIAGELFF | 16 | TRBJ2-2 | TRBV12-5 | TRBD1 | -
TGTGCCAGCAGCGTAGGTACAGCGGGAGGGAATGAGCAGTTCTTC | CASSVGTAGGNEQFF | 15 | TRBJ2-1 | TRBV9 | TRBD2 | -
TGCAGCGTTGAGGCGGGAGTGGTCTACGAGCAGTACTTC | CSVEAGVVYEQYF | 13 | TRBJ2-7 | TRBV29-1 | TRBD2 | -
TGTGCCAGCAGCTTCGCCAGGGATTACAATGAGCAGTTCTTC | CASSFARDYNEQFF | 14 | TRBJ2-1 | TRBV11-2 | - | few
TGTGCCAGCAGTGAATACCCGGGACAGGGGGCAAGGGGCTACACCTTC | CASSEYPGQGARGYTF | 16 | TRBJ1-2 | TRBV6-4 | TRBD1 | -
TGTGCCAGCAGCTTAGAGGGGCTAGCGGGGAGCACCGGGGAGCTGTTTTTT | CASSLEGLAGSTGELFF | 17 | TRBJ2-2 | TRBV13 | TRBD2 | -
TGCGCCAGCAGCCGGACAGGGGGCAATGAGCAGTTCTTC | CASSRTGGNEQFF | 13 | TRBJ2-1 | TRBV5-1 | TRBD1 | few
TGCGCCAGCAGCTTGGTATCGGGACTAATTGGGGAGACCCAGTACTTC | CASSLVSGLIGETQYF | 16 | TRBJ2-5 | TRBV5-1 | TRBD2 | -
TGTGCCAGTAGTCTTGATCTACTAGGGCCCCAGCATTTT | CASSLDLLGPQHF | 13 | TRBJ1-5 | TRBV19 | - | -
TGTGCCAGCAGCCTGAACGTGGGACAGGGTAATTCACCCCTCCACTTT | CASSLNVGQGNSPLHF | 16 | TRBJ1-6 | TRBV4-2 | TRBD1 | -
TGTGCCAGCAGCCCTTCTGCCCCGAGCTCCTATAATTCACCCCTCCACTTT | CASSPSAPSSYNSPLHF | 17 | TRBJ1-6 | TRBV9 | - | -
TGTGCCAGCAGTTCCTGGGACAGGGAGGTTTACGAGCAGTACTTC | CASSSWDREVYEQYF | 15 | TRBJ2-7 | TRBV6-5 | TRBD1 | -
TGTGCCAGCATGCTGGCCAATGAGCAGTTCTTC | CASMLANEQFF | 11 | TRBJ2-1 | TRBV11-2 | - | once
TGTGCCAGCAGTCCTAGCGGTTCTCTCTACGAGCAGTACTTC | CASSPSGSLYEQYF | 14 | TRBJ2-7 | TRBV28 | TRBD2 | once
TGCGCCAGCAGCACAGGGGCAACTAATGAAAAACTGTTTTTT | CASSTGATNEKLFF | 14 | TRBJ1-4 | TRBV5-1 | TRBD1 | -
TGTGCCAGCCGAACAGCGAACACCGGGGAGCTGTTTTTT | CASRTANTGELFF | 13 | TRBJ2-2 | TRBV3-1/TRBV3-2 | - | -
TGTGCCAGCAGTCGCAGAACAGGGAGCTCCTATAATTCACCCCTCCACTTT | CASSRRTGSSYNSPLHF | 17 | TRBJ1-6 | TRBV6-6 | - | -
TGTGCTAGTGCCCCCCCTCCTAGCGGGACCCAAGAGACCCAGTACTTC | CASAPPPSGTQETQYF | 16 | TRBJ2-5 | TRBV12-5 | TRBD2 | -
TGTGCCATCAGTGGGAAAGCGGGCCGCGAGAACAATGAGCAGTTCTTC | CAISGKAGRENNEQFF | 16 | TRBJ2-1 | TRBV10-3 | - | -
TGTGCCAGCAGTTTACTGTCGGGTAGCCGGGACTACACCTTC | CASSLLSGSRDYTF | 14 | TRBJ1-2 | TRBV28 | - | once
TGTGCCAGCAGTTACTACAGGGCCGGGGACTATGGCTACACCTTC | CASSYYRAGDYGYTF | 15 | TRBJ1-2 | TRBV6-2/TRBV6-3 | - | -
TGTGCCAGCAGCTTCGGTAGCTCCTACGAGCAGTACTTC | CASSFGSSYEQYF | 13 | TRBJ2-7 | TRBV5-8 | - | -
TGTGCCAGCTCCCCTGGACTAGCGACAGATACGCAGTATTTT | CASSPGLATDTQYF | 14 | TRBJ2-3 | TRBV18 | TRBD2 | -
TGTGCCAGCAGCTTATCTGGCGGCCTCTACAATGAGCAGTTCTTC | CASSLSGGLYNEQFF | 15 | TRBJ2-1 | TRBV7-3 | - | -
TGCGCCAGCAGCTTGGTTCAGGGAAGGGACACTGAAGCTTTCTTT | CASSLVQGRDTEAFF | 15 | TRBJ1-1 | TRBV5-1 | - | -
TGTGCCAGTAGTATCGACAGGGGTGGCGGTGAAGCTTTCTTT | CASSIDRGGGEAFF | 14 | TRBJ1-1 | TRBV19 | TRBD1 | -
TGTGCCAGCAGGATGCAGGGGGGAGAGACCCAGTACTTC | CASRMQGGETQYF | 13 | TRBJ2-5 | TRBV27 | - | -
TGTGCCAGCAGCTTACGCCCAGCGGGAGACGCAGATACGCAGTATTTT | CASSLRPAGDADTQYF | 16 | TRBJ2-3 | TRBV7-2 | TRBD2 | -
TGTGCCAGCAGCAAATACAGGGCTAACTCGCACACTGAAGCTTTCTTT | CASSKYRANSHTEAFF | 16 | TRBJ1-1 | TRBV21-1 | - | few
TGTGCCAGCAGCCAAGCCTCGGGGAATCAGCCCCAGCATTTT | CASSQASGNQPQHF | 14 | TRBJ1-5 | TRBV11-2 | - | -
TGTGCCAGCAGCTTGGGGGGAACCGGGAGCGGAAACACCATATATTTT | CASSLGGTGSGNTIYF | 16 | TRBJ1-3 | TRBV5-5 | - | -
TGTGCCAGTAGCCACCGGAGGGAGGTCGGGGAGACCCAGTACTTC | CASSHRREVGETQYF | 15 | TRBJ2-5 | TRBV19 | - | -
TGTGCCAGCAGTCCTAGTACCGGGGAGCTGTTTTTT | CASSPSTGELFF | 12 | TRBJ2-2 | TRBV12-3/TRBV12-4 | - | -
TGTGCCAGCAGCTTAGGCCTGGGGGCTATCTATGGCTACACCTTC | CASSLGLGAIYGYTF | 15 | TRBJ1-2 | TRBV13 | - | -